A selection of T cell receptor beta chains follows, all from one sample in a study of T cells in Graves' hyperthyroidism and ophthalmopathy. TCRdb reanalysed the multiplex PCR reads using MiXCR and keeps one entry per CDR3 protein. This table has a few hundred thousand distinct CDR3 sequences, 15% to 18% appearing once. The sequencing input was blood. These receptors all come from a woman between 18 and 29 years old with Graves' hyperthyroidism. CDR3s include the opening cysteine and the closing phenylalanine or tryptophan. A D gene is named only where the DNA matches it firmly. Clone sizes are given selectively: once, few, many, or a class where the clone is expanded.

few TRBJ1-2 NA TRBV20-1 TGCAGTGCTACCCCGGGGGACGGCTATGGCTACACCTTC CSATPGDGYGYTF
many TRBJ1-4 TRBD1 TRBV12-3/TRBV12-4 TGTGCCAGCAGTTTCAACAGGGGCAATGAAAAACTGTTTTTT CASSFNRGNEKLFF
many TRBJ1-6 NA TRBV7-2 TGTGCCAGCAGCTTAGTCTCTGATTCACCCCTCCACTTT CASSLVSDSPLHF
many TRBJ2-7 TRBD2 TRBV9 TGTGCCAGCAGCGCCGGACTAGCGGGGGGCGACGAGCAGTACTTC CASSAGLAGGDEQYF
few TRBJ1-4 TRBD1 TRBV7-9 TGTGCCAGCAGCGGGGACAGTGAGGGGCATGAAAAACTGTTTTTT CASSGDSEGHEKLFF
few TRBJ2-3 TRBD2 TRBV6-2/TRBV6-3 TGTGCCAGCAGTTACTCAGGACTAGCGGGAGCCCCAGATACGCAGTATTTT CASSYSGLAGAPDTQYF
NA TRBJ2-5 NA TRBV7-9 TGTGCCAGCAGCATAAACCCCTACCAAGAGACCCAGTACTTC CASSINPYQETQYF
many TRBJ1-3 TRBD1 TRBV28 TGTGCCAGCTGGACAGGGACTGGAAACACCATATATTTT CASWTGTGNTIYF
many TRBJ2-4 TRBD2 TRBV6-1 TGTGCCAGCCGGAGCGGGGATAAAAACATTCAGTACTTC CASRSGDKNIQYF
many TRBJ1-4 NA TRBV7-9 TGTGCCAGCAGCTTTTGGGGGCCCAATGAAAAACTGTTTTTT CASSFWGPNEKLFF
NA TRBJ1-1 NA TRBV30 TGTGCCTGGAGCTCGACAGTGAACACTGAAGCTTTCTTT CAWSSTVNTEAFF
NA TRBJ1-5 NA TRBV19 TGTGCCAGTAGTATAGAGGCGGGCCTCAATCAGCCCCAGCATTTT CASSIEAGLNQPQHF
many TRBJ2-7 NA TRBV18 TGTGCCAGCTCACCCCGACAGTCACAGTTTGGGGATGAGCAGTACTTC CASSPRQSQFGDEQYF
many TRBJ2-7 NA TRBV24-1 TGTGCCACCAGTGGGATAGGGGAACTCTACGAGCAGTACTTC CATSGIGELYEQYF
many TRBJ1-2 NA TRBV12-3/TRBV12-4 TGTGCCAGCAGTTTAGTTGAGGGATACAACTATGGCTACACCTTC CASSLVEGYNYGYTF
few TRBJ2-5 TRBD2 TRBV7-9 TGTGCCAGCAGCTTACAAAAAACGAGCGGGGCGTACCAAGAGACCCAGTACTTC CASSLQKTSGAYQETQYF
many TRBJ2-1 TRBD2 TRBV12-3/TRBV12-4 TGTGCCAGCAGTTGGAGAGGGACTAGCCCCGGCAATGAGCAGTTCTTC CASSWRGTSPGNEQFF
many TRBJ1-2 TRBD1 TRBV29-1 TGCAGCGTTGACAGGGGACAGGGTAGGAATGGCTACACCTTC CSVDRGQGRNGYTF
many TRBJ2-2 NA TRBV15 TGTGCCACCAGCAGAGCCAGGACAGTCGCTAATGGGGAGCTGTTTTTT CATSRARTVANGELFF
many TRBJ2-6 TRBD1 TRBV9 TGTGCCAGCAGCGCCGTCGGACAGGGCGGTGGGGCCAACGTCCTGACTTTC CASSAVGQGGGANVLTF
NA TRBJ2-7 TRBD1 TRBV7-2 TGTGCCAGCAGACGTCCGGGACAGGGCAGGGAGCAGTACTTC CASRRPGQGREQYF
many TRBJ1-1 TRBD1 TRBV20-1 TGCAGTGCCAGACGGAGACAGGGTAGGACTGAAGCTTTCTTT CSARRRQGRTEAFF
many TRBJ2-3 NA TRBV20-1 TGCAGTGCTGGGCCCAGGCAGGGCGGGATCCATGCAGATACGCAGTATTTT CSAGPRQGGIHADTQYF
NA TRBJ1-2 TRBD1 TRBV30 TGTGCCTGGGTGGTTTGGAGGGGGCACTATGGCTACACCTTC CAWVVWRGHYGYTF
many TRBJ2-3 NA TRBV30 TGTGCCTGGAGTGTACAGGCACTGGGTACGCAGTATTTT CAWSVQALGTQYF
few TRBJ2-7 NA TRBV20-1 TGCAGTGCTAGAGATATGAGGGGCACCTACGAGCAGTACTTC CSARDMRGTYEQYF
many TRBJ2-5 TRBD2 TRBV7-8 TGTGCCAGCAGCTTACCCCTAGCGGGGGTGAGAGAGACCCAGTACTTC CASSLPLAGVRETQYF
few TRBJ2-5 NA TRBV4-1 TGCGCCAGCAGCCAGCTAGCTCCAGAGACCCAGTACTTC CASSQLAPETQYF
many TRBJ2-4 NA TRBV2 TGTGCCAGCATCGAAAGGGGGGGCAAAAACATTCAGTACTTC CASIERGGKNIQYF
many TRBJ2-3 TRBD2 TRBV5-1 TGCGCCAGCAGTAGAGGCGGGAGCGTTGTGGATACGCAGTATTTT CASSRGGSVVDTQYF
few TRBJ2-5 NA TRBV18 TGTGCCAGCTCGTCCCTGGTGGGGCCAGGAGGCCAAGAGACCCAGTACTTC CASSSLVGPGGQETQYF
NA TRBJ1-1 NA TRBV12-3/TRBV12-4 TGTGCCAGCAGTTTATACGCCGGGGGCACTGAAGCTTTCTTT CASSLYAGGTEAFF
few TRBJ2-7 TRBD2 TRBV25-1 TGTGCCAGCAGTGCCTCATCCGGGACTAGGGACTCCTACGAGCAGTACTTC CASSASSGTRDSYEQYF
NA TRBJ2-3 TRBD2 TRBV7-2 TGTGCCAGCAGCTTAGACCCGGGACTAGCGGCCACAGATACGCAGTATTTT CASSLDPGLAATDTQYF
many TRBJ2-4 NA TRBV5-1 TGCGCCAGCAGCTGGATATTCAGTGGTGCCAAAAACATTCAGTACTTC CASSWIFSGAKNIQYF
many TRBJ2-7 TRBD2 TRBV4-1 TGCGCCAGCAGCCAAGATCGATCCGGGAGGCTAAGCTACGAGCAGTACTTC CASSQDRSGRLSYEQYF
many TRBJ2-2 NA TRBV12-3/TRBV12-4 TGTGCCAGCAGTTTAGCGGACTGGGTCACCGGGGAGCTGTTTTTT CASSLADWVTGELFF
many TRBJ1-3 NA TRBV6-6 TGTGCCAGCAGTTACCGGGGAATTCCTGGAAACACCATATATTTT CASSYRGIPGNTIYF
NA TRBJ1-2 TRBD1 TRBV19 TGTGCCAGTAGTATAGATAACCGTTACAGGGGCGATCGCTACACCTTC CASSIDNRYRGDRYTF
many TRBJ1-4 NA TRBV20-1 TGCAGTGCTCGGACAGCAGTTAATGAAAAACTGTTTTTT CSARTAVNEKLFF
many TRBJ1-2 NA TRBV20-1 TGCAGTGCTAGAGAAGGGCATCGCCTCGGCTACACCTTC CSAREGHRLGYTF
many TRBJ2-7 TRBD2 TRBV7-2 TGTGCCAGCAGCCAACGGGGGGGCAGGATGAGGTCCGAGCAGTACTTC CASSQRGGRMRSEQYF
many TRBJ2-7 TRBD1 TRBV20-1 TGCAGTGCTCCTTCCCCGAGTGGACAGGGGAGCTACGAGCAGTACTTC CSAPSPSGQGSYEQYF
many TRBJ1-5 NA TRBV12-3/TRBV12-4 TGTGCCAGCAGTCTCCGGGACAGCAATCAGCCCCAGCATTTT CASSLRDSNQPQHF
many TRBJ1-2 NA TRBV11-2 TGTGCCAGCAGCTTGAGCCCAGGGGTCCGACGAGGCTACACCTTC CASSLSPGVRRGYTF
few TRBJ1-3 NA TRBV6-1 TGTGCCAGCAGTGACCAAAGCGGGGGAAACATCATATATTTT CASSDQSGGNIIYF
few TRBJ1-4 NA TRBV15 TGTGCCACCAGCAGAGTTGGGAATAATGAAAAACTGTTTTTT CATSRVGNNEKLFF
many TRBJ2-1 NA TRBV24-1 TGTGCCACCAGTGATCCGGGAGTCGTTGGCAATGAGCAGTTCTTC CATSDPGVVGNEQFF